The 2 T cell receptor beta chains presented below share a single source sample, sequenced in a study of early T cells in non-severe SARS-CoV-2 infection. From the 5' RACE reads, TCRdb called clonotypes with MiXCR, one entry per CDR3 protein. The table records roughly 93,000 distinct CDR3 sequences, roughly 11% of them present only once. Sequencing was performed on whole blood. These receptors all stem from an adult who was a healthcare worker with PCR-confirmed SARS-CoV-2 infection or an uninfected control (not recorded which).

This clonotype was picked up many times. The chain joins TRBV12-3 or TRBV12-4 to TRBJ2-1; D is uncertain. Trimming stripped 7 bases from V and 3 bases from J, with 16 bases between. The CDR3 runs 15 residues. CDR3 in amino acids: CASNPLKGDYNEQFF. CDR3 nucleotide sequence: TGTGCCAGCAATCCCCTTAAGGGCGACTACAATGAGCAGTTCTTC.

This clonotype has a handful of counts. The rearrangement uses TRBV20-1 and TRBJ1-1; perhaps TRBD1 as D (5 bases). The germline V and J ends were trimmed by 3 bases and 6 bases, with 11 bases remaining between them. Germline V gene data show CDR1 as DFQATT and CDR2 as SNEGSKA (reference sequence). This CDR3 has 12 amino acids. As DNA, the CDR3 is TGCAGTGCTAGCTTGGGGGACCCTGAAGCTTTCTTT. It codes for CSASLGDPEAFF.